This T cell receptor beta chain was found in a study of cytotoxic CD8 clonotypes in ibrutinib-treated CLL. Study outcomes and limitations: Clonality went up at ibrutinib response and then declined back toward baseline at progression. Patients had baseline clonality above age-matched healthy donors, and this clonality moved with circulating CD8+ T-cell counts.

Germline assignment: CDR1 LNHDA and CDR2 SQIVND (reference sequence). The V and J ends lost 6 bases and 9 bases, in that order; junction bases with no gene match: 7. This CDR3 contains 15 residues. As for this clone: No antigen is known for it.

Depth targeted 1 in 200,000 to 1 in 1 million T cells, averaging around 9.5x coverage per clonotype. This table comes from immunoSEQ multiplex PCR, and its TCRdb copy is limited to in-frame clones, with some not included. The sample contains approximately 330,000 clones, 80% of which appear only once. The material was PBMCs, obtained before ibrutinib treatment. This TCR came from a human donor with chronic lymphocytic leukemia. This chain uses TRBV19 with TRBJ2-1, with 14 bases aligning to TRBD2. This CDR3 is CASRPPGLAGVEQFF. For the CDR3, the DNA is TGTGCCAGTAGGCCCCCGGGACTAGCGGGAGTTGAGCAGTTCTTC.